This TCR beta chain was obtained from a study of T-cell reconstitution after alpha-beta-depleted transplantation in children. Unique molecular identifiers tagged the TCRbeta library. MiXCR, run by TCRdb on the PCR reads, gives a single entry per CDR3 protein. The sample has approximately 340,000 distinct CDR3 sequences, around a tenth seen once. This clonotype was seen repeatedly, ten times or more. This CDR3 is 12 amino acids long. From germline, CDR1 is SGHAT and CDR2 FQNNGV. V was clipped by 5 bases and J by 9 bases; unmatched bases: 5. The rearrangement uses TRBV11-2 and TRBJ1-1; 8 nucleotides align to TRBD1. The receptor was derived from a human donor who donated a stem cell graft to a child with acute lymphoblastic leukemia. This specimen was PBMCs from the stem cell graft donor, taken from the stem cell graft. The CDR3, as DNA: TGTGCCAGCAGCCTCGGACAGGGTCAAGCTTTCTTT. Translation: CASSLGQGQAFF.